Following are 20 T cell receptor beta chains from one sample sequenced in a study of shared clonotypes between healthy human individuals. The repertoire was sequenced with immunoSEQ multiplex PCR; TCRdb's copy has only in-frame clones and lacks some. Of about 2.3 million clones in the sample, 85% to 95% were seen once. Sequencing was performed on naive CD4+ T cells from PBMCs. The subset here: CD45RA+ positively selected. The receptor source for this set is a man aged 18 to 29 in good health. Some clones in this sample may be carry-over from other donors' samples.

Comments on this clone: Other nucleotide sequences from this sample produce the same CDR3. The genes are TRBV28 and TRBJ2-1, with D possibly matching TRBD2 (6 bases). The length of the CDR3 is 15 residues. V was trimmed by 2 bases and J by 4 bases, leaving 12 bases between them. Germline lookup yields CDR1 MDHEN and CDR2 SYDVKM. The CDR3 loop is CASSLAGPPYNEQFF. CDR3 coding DNA: TGTGCCAGCAGTTTAGCGGGACCTCCTTACAATGAGCAGTTCTTC.

V and J are TRBV5-4 and TRBJ2-5, with TRBD2 identical over 9 bases. The CDR3 totals 15 residues. V shed 4 bases and J 1 base; nucleotides not matched to a gene: 5. From germline, CDR1 is SGHNT and CDR2 YYREEE (reference sequence). CDR3 residues: CASSTGLAGQETQYF. The CDR3 DNA reads as TGTGCCAGCAGCACGGGACTAGCAGGCCAAGAGACCCAGTACTTC.

The CDR3 nucleotides read TGTGCCAGCACCCAGGGGGGGACCTCCTACGAGCAGTACTTC. Protein: CASTQGGTSYEQYF. V gene TRBV6-1 combines with J gene TRBJ2-7; perhaps D is TRBD1 or TRBD2 (7 bases each). Between the trimmed V and J ends, which lost 7 bases and 0 bases, there was a span of 13 bases. Germline CDR1 reads MNHNS; CDR2 reads SASEGT. The CDR3 spans 14 residues.

The rearrangement links TRBV7-3 to TRBJ2-7, with a tentative D call TRBD2 (5 bases). Trimming cost V 5 bases and J 8 bases, with 16 bases left between them. Germline CDR1 is SGHTA and CDR2 is FQGTGA. The CDR3 covers 13 residues. The CDR3 loop is CASSRIAWEKQYF. The DNA for the CDR3 is TGTGCCAGCAGCCGAATCGCCTGGGAGAAGCAGTACTTC.

This clone appeared once. Other nucleotide sequences in the sample specify the same CDR3. The rearrangement joins TRBV30 to TRBJ2-1; no clear D gene. CDR1 and CDR2 (germline): GTSNPN, SVGIG (reference sequence). Deletions cut 0 bases from V and 6 bases from J, with 6 bases between. This CDR3 spans 12 amino acids. CDR3 residues: CAWSVRSNEQFF. In DNA form, the CDR3 reads TGTGCCTGGAGTGTGAGGTCCAATGAGCAGTTCTTC.

V usage is TRBV5-1 and J usage is TRBJ2-1; D unresolved. The length of the CDR3 is 15 residues. The V gene's germline CDR1 is SGHRS and CDR2 YFSETQ. V was trimmed by 7 bases and J by 2 bases, leaving 16 bases between them. Here the CDR3 DNA reads TGCGCCAGCGGCAAGGCGGAAGCACCCTACAATGAGCAGTTCTTC. This codes for CASGKAEAPYNEQFF.

This chain joins TRBV28 and TRBJ2-1; 14 bases are shared with TRBD2. The germline gives CDR1 MDHEN, CDR2 SYDVKM. The trim removed 4 bases at V and 10 bases at J, leaving 9 bases unmatched. This CDR3 region has 16 residues. DNA for the CDR3: TGTGCCAGCAGTTCTTCCGGGACTAGCGGGAGAGGAGAGCAGTTCTTC. It codes for CASSSSGTSGRGEQFF.

Note on this clone: Other DNA variants within this sample encode the same CDR3. The gene calls are TRBV28 and TRBJ2-7, with 11 bases lining up with TRBD2. This CDR3 has 15 amino acids. Germline-derived CDR1 and CDR2 are MDHEN and SYDVKM. Trimming at V came to 2 bases and at J to 2 bases, leaving 2 bases not matched to a gene. The CDR3 sequence is CASSLGTSGTYEQYF. The DNA for the CDR3 is TGTGCCAGCAGTTTAGGGACTAGCGGTACCTACGAGCAGTACTTC. The variable domain in full, completed from reference TRBV28 and TRBJ2-7, reads DVKVTQSSRYLVKRTGEKVFLECVQDMDHENMFWYRQDPGLGLRLIYFSYDVKMKEKGDIPEGYSVSREKKERFSLILESASTNQTSMYLCASSLGTSGTYEQYFGPGTRLTVT.

V and J are TRBV7-3 and TRBJ1-1; TRBD1 agrees at 12 bases. The CDR3 has 16 amino acids. V lost 0 bases, J lost 5 bases, and 4 bases stayed unmatched. Germline CDR1 is SGHTA and CDR2 is FQGTGA. The CDR3 loop reads CASSLTPGQGATEAFF. DNA of the CDR3: TGTGCCAGCAGCTTAACCCCGGGACAGGGGGCTACTGAAGCTTTCTTT.

The rearrangement links TRBV5-1 to TRBJ2-5, with unresolved D. The V end lost 8 bases, the J end lost 5 bases, and 22 bases lay between the germline ends. The CDR3 has 15 residues. Germline CDR1 is SGHRS and CDR2 is YFSETQ. CDR3 region: CASQPTSSARETQYF. CDR3 coding DNA: TGCGCCAGTCAACCTACCAGTTCCGCGAGGGAGACCCAGTACTTC.

This clone has more than one count but fewer than ten. The chain recombines TRBV29-1 with TRBJ1-1; TRBD1 might be the D (5 bases). In germline, CDR1 is SQVTM, CDR2 ANQGSEA. This CDR3 region has 14 residues. The V gene lost 4 bases and the J gene lost 0 bases, with 12 bases spanning the gap. Here the CDR3 reads CSVVRSGLNTEAFF. The DNA for the CDR3 is TGCAGCGTTGTGAGGTCAGGGTTGAACACTGAAGCTTTCTTT. The full variable domain, its missing parts supplied by reference TRBV29-1 and TRBJ1-1, is SAVISQKPSRDICQRGTSLTIQCQVDSQVTMMFWYRQQPGQSLTLIATANQGSEATYESGFVIDKFPISRPNLTFSTLTVSNMSPEDSSIYLCSVVRSGLNTEAFFGQGTRLTVV.

The V gene is TRBV25-1, the J gene TRBJ2-2, with D unclear. The CDR3 sequence is 15 residues long. Germline CDR1 MGHDK, CDR2 SYGVNS. Trimming took 0 bases from V and 1 from J, leaving 6 bases between them. The CDR3 loop is CASSEYTGNTGELFF. The CDR3, as DNA: TGTGCCAGCAGTGAATATACGGGGAACACCGGGGAGCTGTTTTTT.

In this sample, this clone turned up once. This sequence joins TRBV29-1 and TRBJ2-3, with TRBD2 matching over 10 bases. Germline V gene data show CDR1 as SQVTM and CDR2 as ANQGSEA. CDR3 size: 15 residues. Trimming took 5 bases from V and 4 from J; bases not matched to a gene: 9. The CDR3 is CSVSHSGRTPDTQYF. In nucleotides, the CDR3 is TGCAGCGTTTCCCATAGCGGGAGGACTCCAGATACGCAGTATTTT.

The CDR3 loop reads CASTQGSARSTDTQYF. For the CDR3, the DNA is TGTGCCAGCACCCAGGGTAGCGCGAGAAGCACAGATACGCAGTATTTT. The chain carries TRBV9 and TRBJ2-3; D is tentatively TRBD1 or TRBD2 (5 bases each). Trimming removed 6 bases from V and 0 bases from J, with 17 bases in between. This CDR3 region has 16 residues. Germline-derived CDR1 and CDR2 are SGDLS and YYNGEE.

The chain combines TRBV29-1 with TRBJ2-3; no clear D gene. CDR3 size: 13 residues. Trimming took 7 bases from V and 0 from J, leaving 11 bases between them. Looked up from germline, CDR1 is SQVTM and CDR2 is ANQGSEA. In DNA, the CDR3 is TGCAGCGCGAGGAAGGGCAGCACAGATACGCAGTATTTT. The encoded protein is CSARKGSTDTQYF.

The V and J genes are TRBV7-9 and TRBJ2-2; D is undetermined. V lost 1 base, J lost 8 bases, and 8 bases lay in between. This CDR3 is 13 amino acids long. Looked up from germline, CDR1 is SEHNR and CDR2 is FQNEAQ (reference sequence). CDR3 DNA sequence: TGTGCCAGCAGCTTAGTATTCCCTGGGGAGCTGTTTTTT. Protein product: CASSLVFPGELFF.

This chain joins TRBV5-1 and TRBJ1-1, with D unclear. V lost 5 bases and J 4 bases, leaving 18 bases between the germline ends. Germline V gene sequence: CDR1 SGHRS, CDR2 YFSETQ. The CDR3 loop spans 15 amino acids. The CDR3 region has the DNA TGCGCCAGCAGTCCCCTCCCCTCCCCGGCCACTGAAGCTTTCTTT. It yields the protein CASSPLPSPATEAFF.

The chain combines TRBV6-6 with TRBJ2-1; D not certain. The CDR3 has 14 residues. CDR1 MNHNY and CDR2 SVGAGI come from the germline V gene (reference sequence). The V gene lost 6 bases and the J gene lost 0 bases, with 9 bases spanning the gap. CDR3 nucleotide sequence: TGTGCCAGCAGGGTCGCAACCTCCTACAATGAGCAGTTCTTC. Residues: CASRVATSYNEQFF.

This rearrangement joins TRBV7-2 to TRBJ2-2, with D unresolved. Germline V gene sequence: CDR1 SGHTA, CDR2 FQGNSA. Between the trimmed V and J ends, which lost 1 base and 8 bases, there was a span of 8 bases. The CDR3 length is 13 residues. In DNA form, the CDR3 reads TGTGCCAGCAGCTTAGAATTCACGGGGGAGCTGTTTTTT. Amino acid sequence: CASSLEFTGELFF.

This chain joins TRBV28 and TRBJ2-5; D is possibly TRBD1 (6 bases). The CDR3 loop spans 15 amino acids. CDR1 is MDHEN, CDR2 SYDVKM, per germline. V was trimmed by 5 bases and J by 3 bases, leaving 16 bases between them. The CDR3 DNA is TGTGCCAGCAGTCCTCTACAGGGAGTGAAAGAGACCCAGTACTTC. Residues: CASSPLQGVKETQYF. Together with reference TRBV28 and TRBJ2-5, the CDR3 gives the full variable domain: DVKVTQSSRYLVKRTGEKVFLECVQDMDHENMFWYRQDPGLGLRLIYFSYDVKMKEKGDIPEGYSVSREKKERFSLILESASTNQTSMYLCASSPLQGVKETQYFGPGTRLLVL.